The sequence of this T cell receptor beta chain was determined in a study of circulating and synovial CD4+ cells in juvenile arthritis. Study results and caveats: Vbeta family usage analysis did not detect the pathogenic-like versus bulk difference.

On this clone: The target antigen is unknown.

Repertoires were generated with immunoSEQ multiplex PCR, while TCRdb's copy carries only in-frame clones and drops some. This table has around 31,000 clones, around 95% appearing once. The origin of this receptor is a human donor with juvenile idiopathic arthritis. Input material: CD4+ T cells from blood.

CDR3 loop: CASTGHENTEAFF. CDR3 DNA: TGTGCCAGCACCGGACACGAGAACACTGAAGCTTTCTTT. The rearrangement uses TRBV27 and TRBJ1-1; the D gene is possibly TRBD1 (5 bases). The CDR3 has 13 amino acids. V shed 7 bases and J shed 1 base, with 10 bases lying between them. Germline CDR1 is MNHEY and CDR2 is SMNVEV (reference sequence).